These 3 T cell receptor beta chains originate from one sample sequenced in a study of cytomegalovirus exposure and HLA in healthy donors. Amplification used 60 Vbeta primers and 13 Jbeta primers. Sequencing was performed with immunoSEQ multiplex PCR; in TCRdb, only in-frame clones are kept and a portion is missing. The data contain fewer than 200,000 clones, 80% to 90% of them seen just once; the ten biggest clones take up about 0.82%. The specimen was PBMCs. The origin of the receptors is a young woman in good health and CMV-seronegative.

V is TRBV10-3 and J is TRBJ1-2; weak D call: TRBD1 (6 bases). Germline CDR1 ENHRY, CDR2 SYGVKD. The CDR3 totals 13 residues. The V end was cut by 6 bases, the J end by 6 bases, with 14 bases between. This CDR3 reads CAISTGTKNGYTF. Here the CDR3 DNA reads TGTGCCATCAGCACCGGGACAAAAAATGGCTACACCTTC.

V is TRBV12-5 and J is TRBJ2-1; 9 bases match TRBD2. The CDR3 consists of 19 residues. From germline, CDR1 is LGHNT and CDR2 FRNRAP. The ends lost 1 base at V and 2 bases at J; junction bases unmatched: 12. The chain's CDR3 is CASGLGNKYSGRTYNEQFF. Here the CDR3 DNA reads TGTGCTAGTGGTTTGGGAAACAAATATAGCGGGAGAACCTACAATGAGCAGTTCTTC.

As to this clone: The sample contains more than one DNA sequence encoding this CDR3. V and J are TRBV27 and TRBJ2-5; 13 nucleotides align to TRBD2. The CDR3 is 19 residues long. Germline trimming cut 2 bases from V and 3 bases from J; bases unmatched to any gene: 12. Germline-derived CDR1 and CDR2 are MNHEY and SMNVEV (reference sequence). The CDR3 DNA sequence: TGTGCCAGCAGTTTAAGGTTAGGACTAGCGGGAGCGTACGAAGAGACCCAGTACTTC. Residues: CASSLRLGLAGAYEETQYF.